Each of the 28 T cell receptor beta chains below was sequenced from the same sample in a study of CD8+ T cells in alopecia areata. Treatment defined: oral pan-JAK inhibitor, 5-10 mg twice daily. RNA, once extracted, was reverse transcribed into cDNA for use as the sequencing template. Here immunoSEQ multiplex PCR was the method, and the copy in TCRdb shows in-frame clones only, minus some. The sample gives 150,000 to 250,000 clones, nearly 60% of which show up once; 5.5% is in the top ten. Sample: CD4+ T cells sorted from blood, taken at week 24, from a patient treated with tofacitinib. The receptors shown here come from a human donor with alopecia areata.

This chain links TRBV5-1 with TRBJ2-7; D tentatively fits TRBD1 or TRBD2 (5 bases each). Trimming took off 0 bases at V and 5 bases at J, with 12 bases between the two ends. The CDR3 is 14 residues long. Germline V gene sequence: CDR1 SGHRS, CDR2 YFSETQ. The CDR3, as DNA: TGCGCCAGCAGCTTGGTGGGACCCCAGGACGAGCAGTACTTC. This gives the protein CASSLVGPQDEQYF.

This clone was counted between two and nine times. The rearrangement links TRBV2 to TRBJ2-7; 7 bases agree with TRBD2. The CDR3 spans 15 residues. V shed 4 bases, J shed 5 bases, and the junction held 11 bases outside the gene matches. The V gene's germline CDR1 is SNHLY and CDR2 FYNNEI. The CDR3 DNA reads TGTGCCAGCAGTGCAGCCGCGGCGGGAGTGAACGAGCAGTACTTC. It yields the protein CASSAAAAGVNEQYF. The full variable domain, rest sourced from reference TRBV2 and TRBJ2-7, is EPEVTQTPSHQVTQMGQEVILRCVPISNHLYFYWYRQILGQKVEFLVSFYNNEISEKSEIFDDQFSVERPDGSNFTLKIRSTKLEDSAMYFCASSAAAAGVNEQYFGPGTRLTVT.

This clone has just a few counts. The chain uses TRBV10-3 and TRBJ1-4, with a tentative D call TRBD1 (5 bases). Per the germline V gene, CDR1 is ENHRY and CDR2 is SYGVKD. The CDR3 runs to 12 residues. The DNA for the CDR3 is TGTGCTTCGGCGGGGGATAATGAAAAACTGTTTTTT. Protein product: CASAGDNEKLFF.

The chain joins TRBV5-6 to TRBJ2-7; TRBD2 aligns across 12 bases. V shed 4 bases and J 9 bases; nucleotides not matched to a gene: 14. Per the germline V gene, CDR1 is SGHDT and CDR2 is YYEEEE. The CDR3 loop spans 16 amino acids. CDR3 sequence: CASSPGGGGLAGRQYF. The CDR3 DNA follows: TGTGCCAGCAGCCCCGGAGGGGGCGGACTAGCGGGGCGGCAGTACTTC.

The chain employs TRBV4-3 and TRBJ2-3; 8 bases are shared with TRBD1. The length of the CDR3 is 17 residues. V was clipped by 4 bases and J by 1 base; unmatched bases: 10. CDR1 is LGHNA and CDR2 is YSLEER in the germline V gene. The CDR3 spells CASSRVNPGQGTDTQYF. The CDR3 DNA reads TGCGCCAGCAGCCGAGTCAACCCGGGACAGGGCACAGATACGCAGTATTTT.

This chain connects TRBV2 to TRBJ2-1; a possible D gene is TRBD2 (6 bases). CDR3 length: 11 residues. The V gene's germline CDR1 is SNHLY and CDR2 FYNNEI. V was clipped by 7 bases and J by 8 bases, with 9 bases between them. Written as DNA, the CDR3 is TGTGCCAGCACCCCGGGGGATGAGCAGTTCTTC. Its protein is CASTPGDEQFF. Looking up the rest from reference TRBV2 and TRBJ2-1 gives the full variable domain: EPEVTQTPSHQVTQMGQEVILRCVPISNHLYFYWYRQILGQKVEFLVSFYNNEISEKSEIFDDQFSVERPDGSNFTLKIRSTKLEDSAMYFCASTPGDEQFFGPGTRLTVL.

This clone was seen a handful of times. The gene calls are TRBV2 and TRBJ2-1, with D maybe TRBD2 (6 bases). Germline CDR1 reads SNHLY; CDR2 reads FYNNEI. The V end was cut by 1 base, the J end by 9 bases, with 10 bases between. The CDR3 runs 13 residues. The CDR3 protein is CASSEVRRGEQFF. For the CDR3, the DNA is TGTGCCAGCAGTGAAGTGCGGAGGGGTGAGCAGTTCTTC.

This clone was seen a few times. J is TRBJ2-3 and V is TRBV5-4; D is perhaps TRBD2 (6 bases). Trimming took 1 base from V and 0 from J, leaving 9 bases between them. The germline gives CDR1 SGHNT, CDR2 YYREEE (reference sequence). This CDR3 is 15 amino acids long. The CDR3 bases are TGTGCCAGCAGCTTGAATGGGGGGAGCACAGATACGCAGTATTTT. Protein: CASSLNGGSTDTQYF.

The sample holds a few counts of this clone. The chain uses TRBV29-1 and TRBJ2-4; D is tentatively TRBD1 or TRBD2 (5 bases each). In germline, CDR1 is SQVTM, CDR2 ANQGSEA. The CDR3 contains 12 residues. The CDR3 here is CTYRDHKNIQYF. CDR3 nucleotides: TGCACCTACCGGGACCACAAAAACATTCAGTACTTC.

This sequence joins TRBV27 and TRBJ2-7, with a weak D call TRBD1 (7 bases). The CDR3 has 13 amino acids. V lost 7 bases, J lost 5 bases, and 15 bases lay in between. Germline CDR1 MNHEY, CDR2 SMNVEV (reference sequence). As DNA, the CDR3 is TGTGCCAGCACGTCCAGGGGGGTTAACGAGCAGTACTTC. Protein product: CASTSRGVNEQYF.

A few counts support this clone. This chain links TRBV5-1 with TRBJ2-1; D might be TRBD1 (5 bases). The CDR3 loop spans 13 amino acids. CDR1 is SGHRS, CDR2 YFSETQ, per germline. Between the trimmed V and J ends, which lost 4 bases and 5 bases, there was a span of 10 bases. The CDR3 DNA is TGCGCCAGCAGCCCAGACAGTCACAATGAGCAGTTCTTC. This encodes CASSPDSHNEQFF. Combining the CDR3 with reference TRBV5-1 and TRBJ2-1 gives the whole variable domain KAGVTQTPRYLIKTRGQQVTLSCSPISGHRSVSWYQQTPGQGLQFLFEYFSETQRNKGNFPGRFSGRQFSNSRSEMNVSTLELGDSALYLCASSPDSHNEQFFGPGTRLTVL.

This clone was counted only a few times. V gene TRBV2 combines with J gene TRBJ2-1, with D uncertain. There are 13 residues in the CDR3. Trimming shortened V by 3 bases and J by 3 bases, and 6 bases separated the two germline ends. Germline assignment: CDR1 SNHLY and CDR2 FYNNEI. The CDR3 DNA is TGTGCCAGCAGTGATGATAGCTACAATGAGCAGTTCTTC. Translation gives CASSDDSYNEQFF.

The J gene is TRBJ1-4, the V gene TRBV2; maybe TRBD1 (5 bases). V gave up 4 bases and J gave up 4 bases, with 10 bases separating them. Germline V gene lookup returns CDR1 SNHLY and CDR2 FYNNEI. CDR3 length: 14 amino acids. The CDR3 DNA follows: TGTGCCAGCAGTGCCAGGGCGGGTAATGAAAAACTGTTTTTT. Translating it yields CASSARAGNEKLFF.

The gene calls are TRBV7-9 and TRBJ2-7; 8 bases line up with TRBD1. CDR3 length equals 14 residues. V shed 5 bases and J 0 bases; nucleotides not matched to a gene: 3. Germline CDR1 and CDR2: SEHNR and FQNEAQ (reference sequence). CDR3 in amino acids: CASSDRGRSYEQYF. For the CDR3, the DNA is TGTGCCAGCAGCGACAGGGGACGCTCCTACGAGCAGTACTTC.

This clone was seen only a few times. The V call is TRBV30, the J call TRBJ2-1; possibly TRBD2 for D (5 bases). CDR1 is GTSNPN, CDR2 SVGIG, per germline (reference sequence). The CDR3 is 15 amino acids. Trimming removed 4 bases from V and 11 bases from J, with 24 bases in between. CDR3 region: CAWTRGPLNNLQQFF. CDR3 bases: TGTGCCTGGACCCGCGGGCCTCTGAATAACCTCCAGCAGTTCTTC.

This clone was observed at least ten times. The V and J genes are TRBV7-3 and TRBJ2-1; TRBD2 matches at 7 bases. V trimming: 5 bases; J trimming: 4 bases; junction bases outside the gene matches: 8. The germline V gene has CDR1 SGHTA and CDR2 FQGTGA. The CDR3 covers 15 residues. CDR3 sequence: CASSVAGVAYNEQFF. The CDR3 nucleotides read TGTGCCAGCAGCGTGGCGGGAGTTGCATACAATGAGCAGTTCTTC.

CDR3 coding DNA: TGCGCCAGCAGCTTGGCCGGTACAGGGAACACCGGGGAGCTGTTTTTT. This encodes CASSLAGTGNTGELFF. This chain connects TRBV5-1 to TRBJ2-2, with D maybe TRBD1 (5 bases). The CDR3 totals 16 residues. The V end was cut by 0 bases, the J end by 1 base, with 10 bases between. From germline, CDR1 is SGHRS and CDR2 YFSETQ.

This chain connects TRBV6-5 to TRBJ1-3, with D possibly matching TRBD1 (5 bases). The length of the CDR3 is 16 residues. The germline CDR1 and CDR2 sequences are MNHEY and SVGAGI. The V and J ends lost 0 bases and 3 bases respectively, with 12 bases between them. CDR3 region: CASSYSKGALGNTIYF. The CDR3 coding sequence is TGTGCCAGCAGTTACTCGAAAGGGGCCCTTGGAAACACCATATATTTT.

This clone was observed a handful of times. The V call is TRBV7-8, the J call TRBJ2-1, with 9 bases lining up with TRBD1. This CDR3 comprises 18 residues. Germline V lookup: CDR1 SGHVS, CDR2 FQNEAQ. With 1 base clipped from V and 6 bases from J, the junction kept 13 bases outside the gene matches. The CDR3 reads CASSLVGVGTGIANEQFF. The CDR3 bases are TGTGCCAGCAGCTTAGTAGGGGTGGGGACAGGGATAGCCAATGAGCAGTTCTTC.

The chain has TRBV2 and TRBJ1-5; D may be TRBD1 (6 bases). The V gene's germline CDR1 is SNHLY and CDR2 FYNNEI. V was shortened by 6 bases and J by 0 bases, with 12 bases between the two germline ends. This CDR3 has 15 amino acids. CDR3 DNA sequence: TGTGCCAGCAGCACAGGGCCCTATAGCAATCAGCCCCAGCATTTT. Amino acids: CASSTGPYSNQPQHF.

This clone was found once. The chain uses TRBV18 and TRBJ1-1; 7 bases line up with TRBD1. The CDR3 loop spans 10 amino acids. Germline loops: CDR1 KGHSH, CDR2 LQKENI. The V segment lost 8 bases and the J segment 11 bases; nucleotides outside the gene matches: 5. CDR3 coding DNA: TGTGCCAGCGCACAGGGGTCGGCTTTCTTT. Its protein is CASAQGSAFF.

This clone was counted many times. The rearrangement links TRBV7-2 to TRBJ1-5; no clear D gene. V was clipped by 2 bases and J by 0 bases, with 8 bases between them. The CDR3 runs to 15 residues. The germline gives CDR1 SGHTA, CDR2 FQGNSA. The CDR3 loop reads CASSLSGYSNQPQHF. In DNA form, the CDR3 reads TGTGCCAGCAGCTTATCAGGATATAGCAATCAGCCCCAGCATTTT.

The CDR3 nucleotides read TGTGCCAGCAGCTTAGACCCAGGGTACGACACTGAAGCTTTCTTT. Residues: CASSLDPGYDTEAFF. The chain carries TRBV7-2 and TRBJ1-1; TRBD1 might be the D (5 bases). Germline assignment: CDR1 SGHTA and CDR2 FQGNSA. The CDR3 contains 15 residues. Between the trimmed V and J ends, which lost 1 base and 3 bases, there was a span of 12 bases.

The rearrangement links TRBV27 to TRBJ1-2; 11 bases agree with TRBD1. Trimming at V came to 6 bases and at J to 7 bases, leaving 7 bases not matched to a gene. This CDR3 spans 14 amino acids. The V gene's germline CDR1 is MNHEY and CDR2 SMNVEV (reference sequence). CDR3 sequence (DNA): TGTGCCAGCAGCGACCCGGGACAGGGGGGTGGCTACACCTTC. This codes for CASSDPGQGGGYTF.

V usage is TRBV4-2 and J usage is TRBJ1-2; maybe TRBD1 (6 bases). Trimming left V 0 bases short and J 4 bases short, with 12 bases between. The CDR3 runs 15 residues. Germline CDR1 reads LGHNA; CDR2 reads YNFKEQ. CDR3 coding DNA: TGTGCCAGCAGCCAAGACCCAGGAGGGGGCTATGGCTACACCTTC. It is translated as CASSQDPGGGYGYTF.

The genes are TRBV5-1 and TRBJ1-1; 7 bases agree with TRBD1. Germline V gene sequence: CDR1 SGHRS, CDR2 YFSETQ. V dropped 4 bases and J dropped 3; count of bases not matched to a gene: 3. This CDR3 spans 13 amino acids. The CDR3 DNA sequence: TGCGCCAGCAGCACAGGGGACTACACTGAAGCTTTCTTT. It yields the protein CASSTGDYTEAFF.

The V gene is TRBV5-1, the J gene TRBJ2-1; 14 bases match TRBD2. The CDR3 length is 16 residues. Germline assignment: CDR1 SGHRS and CDR2 YFSETQ. After removal of 8 bases from V and 9 bases from J, the junction contained 13 bases not matched to a gene. The CDR3 DNA reads TGCGCCAGTCGACCCGCGGGACTAGCGGGAGAGGGTGAGCAGTTCTTC. Protein product: CASRPAGLAGEGEQFF.

As to this clone: The same CDR3 can be traced to other DNA sequences in this sample. This chain uses TRBV4-3 with TRBJ1-2; tentative D call: TRBD1 (6 bases). The V and J ends lost 0 bases and 8 bases respectively, with 7 bases between them. In germline, CDR1 is LGHNA, CDR2 YSLEER. The CDR3 has 12 residues. CDR3 residues: CASSQDRGGYTF. The CDR3 nucleotides are TGCGCCAGCAGCCAAGACAGGGGCGGCTACACCTTC.